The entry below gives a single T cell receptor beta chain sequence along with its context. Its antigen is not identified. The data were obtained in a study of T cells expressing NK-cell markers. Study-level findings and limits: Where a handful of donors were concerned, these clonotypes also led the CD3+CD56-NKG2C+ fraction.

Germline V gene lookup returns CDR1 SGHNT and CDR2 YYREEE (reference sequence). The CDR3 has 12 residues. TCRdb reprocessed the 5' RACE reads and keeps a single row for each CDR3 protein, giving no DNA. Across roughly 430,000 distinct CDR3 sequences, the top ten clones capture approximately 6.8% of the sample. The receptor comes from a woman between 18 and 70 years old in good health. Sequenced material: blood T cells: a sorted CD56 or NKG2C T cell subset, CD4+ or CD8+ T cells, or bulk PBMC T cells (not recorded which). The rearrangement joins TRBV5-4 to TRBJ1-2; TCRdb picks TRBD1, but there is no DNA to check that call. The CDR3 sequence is CASRFDQGGYTF.